This TCR beta chain was sequenced in a study of siplizumab effects on memory and regulatory T cells. General study findings and limits: Naive T cells looked more diverse than memory cells, and they looked like major contributors to the alloresponse.

With regard to this clone: The antigen is not known.

Germline lookup yields CDR1 MNHEY and CDR2 SMNVEV (reference sequence). Trimming stripped 0 bases from V and 8 bases from J, with 16 bases between. The CDR3 contains 15 residues. Sequencing was performed with immunoSEQ multiplex PCR; in TCRdb, only in-frame clones are kept and a portion is missing. The top ten clones hold around 0.75% of a sample with more than 85,000 clones, around 92% of them seen once. This chain joins TRBV27 and TRBJ1-2, with D perhaps matching TRBD1 (5 bases). The TCR was taken from a human donor in good health. Source material: Tregs sorted from blood. CDR3 amino acids: CASSLSLGGRRGYTF. CDR3 DNA sequence: TGTGCCAGCAGTTTATCGTTGGGGGGACGGCGCGGCTACACCTTC.